Listed below are T cell receptor beta chains from one sample, sequenced in a study of B cell selection in AIRE deficiency. Only in-frame clones appear in the TCRdb table, and some are missing; sequencing was by immunoSEQ multiplex PCR. The data contain roughly 25,000 clones, 90% to 96% of them singletons. Sequencing was done on a sample of CD4+CD127+ conventional T cells sorted from PBMCs. These receptor sequences come from a human donor in good health. Both conserved end residues are trimmed from each CDR3.

TRBV27,TRBJ1-2,ASRLTGTHGYT
TRBV9,TRBJ2-7,ASTQGLAAEEQY
TRBV7-9,TRBJ1-1,ASSGRGMNTEAF
TRBV9,TRBJ1-3,ASSATPYSGNTIY
TRBV5-1,TRBJ1-4,ASSLLRMQGNEKLF
TRBV7-9,TRBJ1-5,ASSRSGGQPQH
TRBV11-2,TRBJ2-1,ASSPNSWTSGNEQF
TRBV5-4,TRBJ2-3,ASRAGASGDDTQY
TRBV19,TRBJ2-2,ASCLAGGRVTGELF
TRBV11-1,TRBJ1-1,ASSLGQVNTEAF
TRBV2,TRBJ2-3,ASSETLPTDTQY
TRBV11-2,TRBJ2-7,ASSLQGASNAYEQY
TRBV4-1,TRBJ2-1,ASSPLGQYNEQF
TRBV2,TRBJ2-7,ASSRQGFEQY
TRBV28,TRBJ2-4,ASSPTGGYIQY
TRBV6-1,TRBJ1-1,ASSRDRNTEAF
TRBV2,TRBJ2-7,ASSVRPFGEQY
TRBV7-2,TRBJ2-1,ASSKTSGDYNERF
TRBV19,TRBJ1-6,ASRQIENSPLH
TRBV5-6,TRBJ1-5,ASSNGQGNQPQH
TRBV19,TRBJ1-5,ASSMVEGTVSFGTQH
TRBV29-1,TRBJ1-3,SASDPSRNTIY
TRBV6-6,TRBJ1-1,ASRDGMNTEAF
TRBV9,TRBJ2-5,ASSVSPSQETQY
TRBV28,TRBJ1-2,ASRSNGGYT
TRBV28,TRBJ2-7,ASSYASGRTYEQY
TRBV2,TRBJ2-7,ASISGGLAGGSAYEQY
TRBV14,TRBJ2-7,ASSQVSSETHSYEQY
TRBV27,TRBJ1-2,ASSSGAQIYGYT
TRBV5-4,TRBJ2-7,ASSRLAGGLSYEQY
TRBV4-2,TRBJ2-7,ASSQGAGTRARLYEQY
TRBV11-2,TRBJ1-1,ASSPRRISEAF
TRBV7-9,TRBJ2-1,ASSSLTIRETIF
TRBV7-9,TRBJ2-7,ASSPWGRGYEQY
TRBV5-1,TRBJ1-2,ASRATGESRDGYT
TRBV19,TRBJ2-7,ASSISGERLEQY
TRBV21-1,TRBJ2-1,ASSREAGNEQF
TRBV10-3,TRBJ2-2,AIANTGELF
TRBV7-2,TRBJ2-7,ASSLRRGAYEQY
TRBV9,TRBJ2-5,ASSGSPGRRGIGETQY
TRBV7-2,TRBJ1-2,ASSPLVAQAGYT